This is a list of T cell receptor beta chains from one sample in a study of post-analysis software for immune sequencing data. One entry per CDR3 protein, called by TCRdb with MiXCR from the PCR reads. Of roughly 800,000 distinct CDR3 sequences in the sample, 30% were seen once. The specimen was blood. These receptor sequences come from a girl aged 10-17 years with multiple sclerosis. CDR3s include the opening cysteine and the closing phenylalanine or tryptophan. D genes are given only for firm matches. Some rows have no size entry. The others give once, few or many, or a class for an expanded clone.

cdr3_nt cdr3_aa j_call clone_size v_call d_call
TGTGCCAGCAGTTCCTGGACAGGGCTCAAGTATGAGACCCAGTACTTC CASSSWTGLKYETQYF TRBJ2-5 few TRBV28 TRBD1
TGTGCCAGCAGCCAGGCACCAACAGGGGGCGCAGATACGCAGTATTTT CASSQAPTGGADTQYF TRBJ2-3 NA TRBV3-1 TRBD1
TGTGCCAGCAGCTTGTGGATTGGGGGTCGGGGTAATTCACCCCTCCACTTT CASSLWIGGRGNSPLHF TRBJ1-6 few TRBV5-8 NA
TGCAGTGCTAGGGAAGTGGCCGGGAGGTACAATGAGCAGTTCTTC CSAREVAGRYNEQFF TRBJ2-1 few TRBV20-1 TRBD2
TGCAGTGGGAAGCGAGGGGCTGATGGCTACACCTTC CSGKRGADGYTF TRBJ1-2 NA TRBV20-1 NA
TGTGCCACCAGCGTGAGGGGCACTGAAGCTTTCTTT CATSVRGTEAFF TRBJ1-1 NA TRBV15 NA
TGTGCCAGCAGTCCGGGACACCGATTCGGCTACACCTTC CASSPGHRFGYTF TRBJ1-2 few TRBV12-3/TRBV12-4 NA
TGTGCCACACTTCGGACTAGCGGGACGTTCTCCTCCTCGACCTACAATGAGCAGTTCTTC CATLRTSGTFSSSTYNEQFF TRBJ2-1 few TRBV10-3 TRBD2
TGTGCCAGTACCCCCGGACAGAACTACAATGAGCAGTTCTTC CASTPGQNYNEQFF TRBJ2-1 few TRBV19 NA
TGCAGTGCTCGGGGGGTGATAGCGGCAAGCAATGAGCAGTTCTTC CSARGVIAASNEQFF TRBJ2-1 NA TRBV20-1 TRBD2
TGTGCCAGCAGTTCCCTTCGACGGAGATATAATGAAAAACTGTTTTTT CASSSLRRRYNEKLFF TRBJ1-4 NA TRBV6-2/TRBV6-3 NA
TGTGCCACCAGGGAGGGGCCTGTAGGGCCCCAGCATTTT CATREGPVGPQHF TRBJ1-5 NA TRBV24-1 NA
TGTGCCAGCAGTGAAGAGGGACGGGCAACTAATGAAAAACTGTTTTTT CASSEEGRATNEKLFF TRBJ1-4 NA TRBV25-1 NA
TGTGCCAGCAGCACCCGTAGCGGCACTAGCGGCCCGGGGGAGCAGTTCTTC CASSTRSGTSGPGEQFF TRBJ2-1 few TRBV9 TRBD2